Below are 7 T cell receptor beta chains sequenced from a single sample in a study of T cell repertoires in cytomegalovirus infection. From the reads, TCRdb called clonotypes with MiXCR, one entry per CDR3 protein. The sample contains about 770,000 distinct CDR3 sequences, almost 30% of which appear only once. For these TCRs, the target antigens are not known. Here the sequenced sample was cultured CD8+ T cells from PBMCs, taken from culture after CMV antigen stimulation. Receptors originate from a human donor in good health (CMV status not recorded). Some clones in this sample may be carry-over from other donors' samples.

The table lists this clonotype with a few counts. J is TRBJ1-5 and V is TRBV4-1, with 9 bases lining up with TRBD1. CDR3 length: 15 residues. CDR1 and CDR2 from the germline V gene are MGHRA and YSYEKL. V trimming: 4 bases; J trimming: 11 bases; junction bases outside the gene matches: 12. Here the CDR3 reads CASSPGTGLVWAQHF. The CDR3 nucleotides are TGCGCCAGCAGCCCCGGGACAGGGCTTGTATGGGCCCAGCATTTT.

This clonotype came up a few times. This chain uses TRBV12-3 or TRBV12-4 with TRBJ1-3; D unresolved. This CDR3 region has 16 residues. The V gene lost 3 bases and the J gene lost 3 bases, with 15 bases spanning the gap. In DNA, the CDR3 is TGTGCCAGCAGTTTCAGCCGAGAGAGTAGTGGAAACACCATATATTTT. Amino acids: CASSFSRESSGNTIYF.

This clonotype was counted a few times. The V and J genes are TRBV20-1 and TRBJ2-3; 11 nucleotides match TRBD2. From germline, CDR1 is DFQATT and CDR2 SNEGSKA (reference sequence). There are 15 residues in the CDR3. V trimming: 2 bases; J trimming: 1 base; junction bases outside the gene matches: 2. CDR3 residues: CSARLAGGRTDTQYF. CDR3 sequence (DNA): TGCAGTGCTAGACTAGCGGGGGGCCGCACAGATACGCAGTATTTT.

This clonotype has a handful of counts. The chain is built from TRBV10-3 and TRBJ2-2; 11 bases are shared with TRBD2. The CDR3 consists of 13 residues. CDR1 and CDR2 from the germline V gene are ENHRY and SYGVKD. With 7 bases clipped from V and 7 bases from J, the junction kept 2 bases outside the gene matches. CDR3 protein: CAIMTSGDGELFF. CDR3 DNA: TGTGCCATCATGACTAGCGGGGACGGGGAGCTGTTTTTT.

This chain links TRBV5-4 with TRBJ2-5, with 9 positions matching TRBD2. Germline trimming cut 2 bases from V and 4 bases from J; bases unmatched to any gene: 6. CDR1 and CDR2 from the germline V gene are SGHNT and YYREEE (reference sequence). This CDR3 region has 15 residues. As DNA, the CDR3 is TGTGCCAGCAGCTTATTTAGCGGGGGAAGAGAGACCCAGTACTTC. Protein sequence: CASSLFSGGRETQYF.

The table lists this clonotype with a count of one. V and J are TRBV12-3 or TRBV12-4 and TRBJ2-1; 8 bases fit TRBD1. The CDR3 length is 15 residues. V lost 5 bases, J lost 4 bases, and 7 bases stayed unmatched. This CDR3 reads CASSPDRGEYNEQFF. The CDR3 DNA sequence: TGTGCCAGCAGTCCCGACAGGGGAGAATACAATGAGCAGTTCTTC.

The rearrangement links TRBV20-1 to TRBJ2-1; 11 bases are a match to TRBD2. The CDR3 sequence is 17 residues long. J gave up 8 bases and V 0 bases, and 12 bases lay outside the gene matches. Looked up from germline, CDR1 is DFQATT and CDR2 is SNEGSKA (reference sequence). For the CDR3, the DNA is TGCAGTGCTAGAGATATAGCGGGGGGGCGAGTTTACGATGAGCAGTTCTTC. It is translated as CSARDIAGGRVYDEQFF.